Listed here are 9 T cell receptor beta chains from one sample, sequenced in a study of OX40 agonist ivuxolimab in advanced cancers. Profiling relied on immunoSEQ multiplex PCR, and the TCRdb table lists in-frame clones only, not all of them. The data contain approximately 28,000 clones, roughly 84% of them singletons. The specimen comprised CD4+ or CD8+ T cells sorted from blood, sampled in a trial of the OX40 agonist ivuxolimab. These receptors were taken from an adult with an advanced solid tumor such as melanoma, head and neck, liver or kidney cancer.

The chain couples TRBV19 to TRBJ1-1; 8 nucleotides line up with TRBD1. Trimming cost V 6 bases and J 0 bases; bases outside gene matches: 6. This CDR3 has 15 residues. The germline gives CDR1 LNHDA, CDR2 SQIVND (reference sequence). In nucleotides, the CDR3 is TGTGCCAGTAGATCCCGGACAGGGATGAACACTGAAGCTTTCTTT. Translating gives CASRSRTGMNTEAFF.

The chain recombines TRBV5-5 with TRBJ2-2, with D perhaps matching TRBD1 (6 bases). Per germline, CDR1 SGHKS and CDR2 YYEKEE (reference sequence). The CDR3 has 15 amino acids. The V and J ends lost 4 bases and 5 bases respectively, with 15 bases between them. Here the CDR3 reads CASSGTGFRTGELFF. The DNA of the CDR3 is TGTGCCAGCAGCGGCACAGGGTTCAGGACCGGGGAGCTGTTTTTT.

This clone was counted a few times. The chain carries TRBV7-9 and TRBJ1-2, with a tentative D call TRBD1 (5 bases). Germline CDR1 SEHNR, CDR2 FQNEAQ (reference sequence). V was cut by 1 base and J by 4 bases, with 16 bases left in between. The CDR3 runs 16 residues. CDR3 loop: CASSLDRLRGTYGYTF. The CDR3 bases are TGTGCCAGCAGCTTAGATCGGCTAAGAGGGACCTATGGCTACACCTTC.

The CDR3 bases are TGTGCCAGCAGCTCGCCATTGGGGACGGGGGCCTACGAGCAGTACTTC. Translating gives CASSSPLGTGAYEQYF. The rearrangement links TRBV11-2 to TRBJ2-7; D perhaps matches TRBD2 (6 bases). V lost 4 bases and J 2 bases, leaving 18 bases between the germline ends. CDR1 and CDR2 (germline): SGHAT, FQNNGV. The CDR3 has 16 amino acids.

The V call is TRBV4-2, the J call TRBJ1-1; D call uncertain. Deletions cut 1 base from V and 4 bases from J, with 7 bases between. In germline, CDR1 is LGHNA, CDR2 YNFKEQ. The CDR3 length is 13 residues. CDR3 DNA: TGTGCCAGCAGCCAAGGGTTTGTCACTGAAGCTTTCTTT. As protein: CASSQGFVTEAFF.

The chain employs TRBV4-3 and TRBJ2-3; 8 nucleotides match TRBD1. Trimming at V came to 5 bases and at J to 0 bases, leaving 4 bases not matched to a gene. The CDR3 spans 15 residues. Per the germline V gene, CDR1 is LGHNA and CDR2 is YSLEER. In DNA, the CDR3 is TGCGCCAGCAGCTCGGACAGGGAGAGCACAGATACGCAGTATTTT. Its translation: CASSSDRESTDTQYF.

The rearrangement uses TRBV19 and TRBJ1-1, with D unclear. Looked up from germline, CDR1 is LNHDA and CDR2 is SQIVND (reference sequence). This CDR3 is 12 amino acids long. V was shortened by 3 bases and J by 5 bases, with 7 bases between the two germline ends. CDR3 nucleotide sequence: TGTGCCAGTAGTATTGGGCAGACTGAAGCTTTCTTT. Encoded protein: CASSIGQTEAFF.

The V call is TRBV5-1, the J call TRBJ1-5, with D perhaps TRBD1 (5 bases). Trimming shortened V by 0 bases and J by 0 bases, and 13 bases separated the two germline ends. Germline V gene sequence: CDR1 SGHRS, CDR2 YFSETQ. This CDR3 spans 17 amino acids. CDR3 loop: CASSLDQGPYSNQPQHF. The CDR3 DNA is TGCGCCAGCAGCTTGGATCAGGGACCCTATAGCAATCAGCCCCAGCATTTT.

The genes are TRBV11-2 and TRBJ1-1; D not certain. CDR3 length equals 11 residues. V lost 4 bases and J lost 8, with 8 bases in between. Germline assignment: CDR1 SGHAT and CDR2 FQNNGV. The CDR3 sequence is CASSSTSEAFF. In DNA form, the CDR3 reads TGTGCCAGCAGCTCGACTTCGGAAGCTTTCTTT.